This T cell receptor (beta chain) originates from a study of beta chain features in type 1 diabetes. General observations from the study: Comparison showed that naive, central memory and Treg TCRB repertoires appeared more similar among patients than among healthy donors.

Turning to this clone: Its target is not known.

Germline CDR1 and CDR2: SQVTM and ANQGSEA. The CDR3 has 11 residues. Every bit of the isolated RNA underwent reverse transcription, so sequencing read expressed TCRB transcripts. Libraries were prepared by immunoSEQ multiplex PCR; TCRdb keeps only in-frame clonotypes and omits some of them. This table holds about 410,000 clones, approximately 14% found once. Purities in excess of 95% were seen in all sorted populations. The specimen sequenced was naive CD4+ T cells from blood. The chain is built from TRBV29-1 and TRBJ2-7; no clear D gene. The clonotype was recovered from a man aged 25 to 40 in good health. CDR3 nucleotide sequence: TGCATTGTGATAATCAATTACGAGCAGTACGTC. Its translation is CIVIINYEQYV.